One and the same sample provided the 2 T cell receptor beta chains below, sequenced in a study of shared clonotypes between healthy human individuals. Data came from immunoSEQ multiplex PCR; TCRdb stores just in-frame clones and leaves some out. The sample consists of 470,000 or so clones, approximately 78% of them appearing once. Sequenced input: PBMCs. The receptors originated from a middle-aged woman in good health. Some clones in this sample may be carry-over from other donors' samples.

The chain has TRBV2 and TRBJ2-1, with 7 bases matching TRBD2. V was pared by 8 bases and J by 5 bases, with 15 bases of the junction left unmatched. The CDR3 runs 16 residues. CDR1 and CDR2 (germline): SNHLY, FYNNEI. CDR3 residues: CASGSPVGLVNNEQFF. CDR3 DNA sequence: TGTGCCAGCGGCTCTCCCGTAGGACTAGTGAACAATGAGCAGTTCTTC. Combining the CDR3 with reference TRBV2 and TRBJ2-1 gives the whole variable domain EPEVTQTPSHQVTQMGQEVILRCVPISNHLYFYWYRQILGQKVEFLVSFYNNEISEKSEIFDDQFSVERPDGSNFTLKIRSTKLEDSAMYFCASGSPVGLVNNEQFFGPGTRLTVL.

V and J are TRBV5-8 and TRBJ1-3, with unresolved D. Per the germline V gene, CDR1 is SGHTS and CDR2 is YDEGEE. The CDR3 length is 16 residues. V was shortened by 0 bases and J by 1 base, with 11 bases between the two germline ends. CDR3 nucleotides: TGTGCCAGCAGCTTGGGGGCGGGAACATCTGGAAACACCATATATTTT. This translates into CASSLGAGTSGNTIYF.